This T cell receptor (beta chain) was sequenced during a study of CD8 T cells in ankylosing spondylitis. The V and J ends lost 4 bases and 4 bases, in that order; junction bases with no gene match: 12. Germline V lookup: CDR1 SGHDT, CDR2 YYEEEE. The CDR3 runs 17 residues. A single record per CDR3 protein comes from TCRdb applying MiXCR to the 5' RACE reads. The table includes approximately 220,000 distinct CDR3 sequences, roughly 25% detected once. This sequence was found in a male donor with ankylosing spondylitis or in good health (not recorded which). This chain uses TRBV5-6 with TRBJ2-3, with 10 bases matching TRBD1. Sample: blood, either unsorted or a sorted T cell fraction (not recorded which). CDR3 residues: CASSPGMGDRGSDTQYF. In DNA form, the CDR3 reads TGTGCCAGCAGCCCTGGCATGGGGGACAGGGGATCAGATACGCAGTATTTT.